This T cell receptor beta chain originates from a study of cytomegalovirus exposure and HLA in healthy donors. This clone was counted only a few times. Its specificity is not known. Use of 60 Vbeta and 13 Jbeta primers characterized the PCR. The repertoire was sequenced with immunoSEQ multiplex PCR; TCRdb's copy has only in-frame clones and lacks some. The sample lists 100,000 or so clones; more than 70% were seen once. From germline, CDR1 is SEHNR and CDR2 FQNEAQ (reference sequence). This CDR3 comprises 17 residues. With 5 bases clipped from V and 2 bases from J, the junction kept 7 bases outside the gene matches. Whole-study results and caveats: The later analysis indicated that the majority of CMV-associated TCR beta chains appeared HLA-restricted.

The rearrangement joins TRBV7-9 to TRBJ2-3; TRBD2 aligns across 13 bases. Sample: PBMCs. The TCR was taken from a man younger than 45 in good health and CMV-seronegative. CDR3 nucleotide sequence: TGTGCCAGCAGCACCGGGACTAGCGGGAAACACACAGATACGCAGTATTTT. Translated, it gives CASSTGTSGKHTDTQYF.